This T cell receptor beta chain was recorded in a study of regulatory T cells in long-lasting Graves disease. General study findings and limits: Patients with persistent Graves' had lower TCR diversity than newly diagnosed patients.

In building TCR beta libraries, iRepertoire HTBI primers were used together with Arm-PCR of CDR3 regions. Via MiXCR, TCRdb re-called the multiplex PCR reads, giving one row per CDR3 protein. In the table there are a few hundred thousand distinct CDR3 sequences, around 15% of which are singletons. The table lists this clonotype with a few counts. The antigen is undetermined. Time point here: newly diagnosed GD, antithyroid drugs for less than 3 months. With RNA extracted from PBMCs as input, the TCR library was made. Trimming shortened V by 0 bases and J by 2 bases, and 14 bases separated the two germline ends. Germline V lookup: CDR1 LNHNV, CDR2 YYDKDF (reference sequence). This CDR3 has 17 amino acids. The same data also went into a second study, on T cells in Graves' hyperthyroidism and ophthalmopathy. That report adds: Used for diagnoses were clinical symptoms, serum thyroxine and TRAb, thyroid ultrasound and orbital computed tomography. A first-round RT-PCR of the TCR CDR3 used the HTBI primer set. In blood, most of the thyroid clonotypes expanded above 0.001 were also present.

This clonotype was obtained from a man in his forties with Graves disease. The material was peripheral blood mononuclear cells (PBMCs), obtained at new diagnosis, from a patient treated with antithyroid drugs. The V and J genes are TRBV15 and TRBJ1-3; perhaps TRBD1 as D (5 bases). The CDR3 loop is CATSRDLWGSAGNTIYF. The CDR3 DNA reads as TGTGCCACCAGCAGAGATCTCTGGGGGAGCGCTGGAAACACCATATATTTT.